Listed here are 8 T cell receptor beta chains from one sample, sequenced in a study of blood T cell repertoires in COVID-19. Clones were read by immunoSEQ multiplex PCR, and TCRdb kept only the in-frame ones, dropping some. This sample carries some 320,000 clones, roughly 91% of them seen once, and the ten largest clones take less than 3.5%. The sequenced sample consisted of PBMCs or T cells enriched from blood (not recorded which). These receptors all stem from a woman in her fifties or sixties who had been exposed to COVID-19.

V is TRBV5-6 and J is TRBJ1-2; D might be TRBD1 (5 bases). Germline values: CDR1 SGHDT, CDR2 YYEEEE. The CDR3 is made up of 15 amino acids. Trimming cost V 0 bases and J 0 bases, with 9 bases left between them. The CDR3 region is CASSLGQTTNYGYTF. CDR3 DNA sequence: TGTGCCAGCAGCTTGGGACAGACCACTAACTATGGCTACACCTTC.

To note about this clone: At one end, the junction sequence differs from germline, possibly due to a read error. The rearrangement links TRBV7-9 to TRBJ2-5, with 8 bases identical to TRBD2. Per germline, CDR1 SEHNR and CDR2 FQNEAQ (reference sequence). The CDR3 runs 15 residues. CDR3 bases: TGTGCCAGCAGCTTAGCGGAAGCGGGGGCGGAGGAACGGAACTTC. Protein sequence: CASSLAEAGAEERNF.

The V gene is TRBV5-1, the J gene TRBJ2-3; TRBD2 matches at 8 bases. From germline, CDR1 is SGHRS and CDR2 YFSETQ. V trimming: 1 base; J trimming: 6 bases; junction bases outside the gene matches: 10. This CDR3 comprises 16 residues. In DNA form, the CDR3 reads TGCGCCAGCAGCTTGAATCCAGCGGGGGCGACGGATACGCAGTATTTT. Its translation: CASSLNPAGATDTQYF.

With regard to this clone: This sample includes further DNA sequences coding for the same CDR3. The V and J genes are TRBV28 and TRBJ2-3; TRBD2 matches at 9 bases. The germline gives CDR1 MDHEN, CDR2 SYDVKM. With 3 bases clipped from V and 3 bases from J, the junction kept 4 bases outside the gene matches. This CDR3 has 15 amino acids. CDR3 in DNA: TGTGCCAGCAGTTTCCGCGGGGGGGGTACAGATACGCAGTATTTT. Translation: CASSFRGGGTDTQYF.

The rearrangement links TRBV14 to TRBJ1-5; TRBD1 matches 7 bases. CDR1 is SGHDN and CDR2 is FVKESK in the germline V gene. The CDR3 has 16 amino acids. V trimming: 2 bases; J trimming: 5 bases; junction bases outside the gene matches: 9. The CDR3 sequence is CASSQKNPGTDQPQHF. CDR3 sequence (DNA): TGTGCCAGCAGCCAAAAAAACCCCGGGACAGATCAGCCCCAGCATTTT.

The chain joins TRBV5-1 to TRBJ2-1; 8 bases align to TRBD2. The CDR3 has 17 residues. Germline V gives CDR1 SGHRS, CDR2 YFSETQ. With 4 bases clipped from V and 8 bases from J, the junction kept 17 bases outside the gene matches. The CDR3 protein is CASSPLRGAGGSDEQFF. In DNA form, the CDR3 reads TGCGCCAGCAGCCCGCTCCGGGGGGCGGGGGGCTCGGATGAGCAGTTCTTC.

A word on this clone: The same CDR3 arises from other DNA sequences in this sample as well. The CDR3 protein is CASSQGQGSNQPQHF. CDR3 sequence (DNA): TGTGCCAGCAGTCAGGGACAGGGGAGCAATCAGCCCCAGCATTTT. The chain couples TRBV3-1 (or the pseudogene TRBV3-2) to TRBJ1-5; 10 bases line up with TRBD1. This CDR3 contains 15 residues. V gave up 6 bases and J gave up 1 base; unmatched junction bases: 3. CDR1 is LGHDT, CDR2 YNNKEL, per germline (reference sequence).

The chain carries TRBV9 and TRBJ1-1; 8 bases map to TRBD1. Germline V lookup: CDR1 SGDLS, CDR2 YYNGEE. V trimming: 2 bases; J trimming: 7 bases; junction bases outside the gene matches: 10. CDR3 length: 15 residues. CDR3 nucleotide sequence: TGTGCCAGCAGCGTGGCCCCGACAGGGGAGGTTGAAGCTTTCTTT. Residues: CASSVAPTGEVEAFF.